The present T cell receptor beta chain was sequenced within a study of beta chain features in type 1 diabetes. Overall study: No age, gender or cell yield differences were seen between patients and healthy donors. Study results and caveats: Type 1 diabetes patients had moderately but significantly shorter TCRB CDR3s in all four CD4+ subsets. More deletions and fewer insertions at VDJ junctions were found in patients with type 1 diabetes.

The CDR3 runs 16 residues. CDR1 is SGHKS, CDR2 YYEKEE, per germline (reference sequence). V shed 5 bases and J 0 bases; nucleotides not matched to a gene: 9. Since all of the isolated RNA was reverse transcribed, expressed TCRB transcripts were what got sequenced. Produced via immunoSEQ multiplex PCR; TCRdb's table is partial and in-frame only. Among 300,000 or so clones listed, approximately 9.7% were seen once. This clone was counted only a few times. Its antigen remains unidentified. Via CD45RO/CCR7/CD25/CD127/CD95/CD27, cells of the CD4+ naive, central memory, regulatory and stem cell-like memory subsets were sorted.

The specimen sequenced was central memory CD4+ T cells from blood. The V call is TRBV5-5, the J call TRBJ1-1; 8 nucleotides align to TRBD1. The clonotype comes from a young man with type 1 diabetes. CDR3 in amino acids: CASSPGQARLNTEAFF. As DNA, the CDR3 is TGTGCCAGCAGTCCGGGACAGGCCAGACTGAACACTGAAGCTTTCTTT.